This T cell receptor (beta chain) was found in a study of blood T cell repertoires in COVID-19. As originally analysed: Estimation of nucleated cell counts relied on the amplification of reference gene primers. TCRdb keeps only in-frame clones here, not all; method: immunoSEQ multiplex PCR. V and J calls plus clone size are reproduced from that table; the DNA served to infer D and trimming. The table shows about 310,000 clones, with roughly 90% occurring only once. Germline V gene sequence: CDR1 SGHNT, CDR2 YYREEE (reference sequence). Trimming left V 4 bases short and J 4 bases short, with 21 bases between. The CDR3 covers 17 residues. It was during active infection that Seattle patients were enrolled and then longitudinally followed.

The sequence derives from a woman between 25 and 40 years old with COVID-19, enrolled during active disease. The specimen sequenced was peripheral blood. The chain uses TRBV5-4 and TRBJ1-3, with D perhaps matching TRBD1 (6 bases). The CDR3 DNA follows: TGTGCCAGCAGCCATTCACGAGGCGCAGGGGTCGGAAACACCATATATTTT. Translating gives CASSHSRGAGVGNTIYF. Supplemented by reference TRBV5-4 and TRBJ1-3, the full variable domain reads ETGVTQSPTHLIKTRGQQVTLRCSSQSGHNTVSWYQQALGQGPQFIFQYYREEENGRGNFPPRFSGLQFPNYSSELNVNALELDDSALYLCASSHSRGAGVGNTIYFGEGSWLTVV.